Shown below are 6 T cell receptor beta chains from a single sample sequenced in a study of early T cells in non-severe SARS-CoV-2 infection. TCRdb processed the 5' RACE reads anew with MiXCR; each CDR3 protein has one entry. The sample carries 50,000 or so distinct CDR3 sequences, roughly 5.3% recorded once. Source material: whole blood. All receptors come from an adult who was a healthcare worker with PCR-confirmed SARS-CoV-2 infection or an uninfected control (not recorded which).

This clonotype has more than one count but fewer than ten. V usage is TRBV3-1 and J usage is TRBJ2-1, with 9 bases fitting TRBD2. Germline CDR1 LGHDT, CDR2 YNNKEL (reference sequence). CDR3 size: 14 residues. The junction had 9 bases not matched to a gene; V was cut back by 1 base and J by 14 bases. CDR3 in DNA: TGTGCCAGCAGCCAAGTGGTGAGCGGGGGGTCGGAGTTCTTC. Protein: CASSQVVSGGSEFF.

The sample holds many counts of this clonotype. The DNA of the CDR3 is TGTGCCAGCAGCTTAGCCGACGAGCAGTACTTC. The encoded protein is CASSLADEQYF. The chain combines TRBV7-2 with TRBJ2-7; no clear D gene. In germline, CDR1 is SGHTA, CDR2 FQGNSA. The CDR3 sequence is 11 residues long. Between the trimmed V and J ends, which lost 0 bases and 5 bases, there was a span of 2 bases.

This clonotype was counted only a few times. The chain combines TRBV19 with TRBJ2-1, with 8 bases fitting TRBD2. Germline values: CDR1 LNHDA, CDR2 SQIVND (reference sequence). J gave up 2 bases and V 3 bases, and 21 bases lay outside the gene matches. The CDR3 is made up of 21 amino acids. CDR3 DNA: TGTGCCAGTAGTATTCGCGCCTCCCTAGGGCTAGCGGGCACTGCCTACAATGAGCAGTTCTTC. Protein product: CASSIRASLGLAGTAYNEQFF.

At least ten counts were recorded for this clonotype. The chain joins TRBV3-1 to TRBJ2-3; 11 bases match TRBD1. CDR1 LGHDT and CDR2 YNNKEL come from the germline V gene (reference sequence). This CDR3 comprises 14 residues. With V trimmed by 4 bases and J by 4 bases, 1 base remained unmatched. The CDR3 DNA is TGTGCCAGCAGCCCGGGACAGGGGGCAGATACGCAGTATTTT. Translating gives CASSPGQGADTQYF.

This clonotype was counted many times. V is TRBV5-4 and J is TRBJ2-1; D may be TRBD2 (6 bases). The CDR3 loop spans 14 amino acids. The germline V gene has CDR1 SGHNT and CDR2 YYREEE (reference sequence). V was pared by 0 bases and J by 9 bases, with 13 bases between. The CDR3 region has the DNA TGTGCCAGCAGCTTGGCGGGACTCGGCGGTGAGCAGTTCTTC. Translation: CASSLAGLGGEQFF.

CDR3 amino acids: CASSLVGGLGSEAFF. The CDR3, as DNA: TGTGCCAGCAGCTTAGTAGGCGGACTCGGCTCTGAAGCTTTCTTT. The rearrangement uses TRBV7-9 and TRBJ1-1; no clear D gene. CDR1 is SEHNR and CDR2 is FQNEAQ in the germline V gene (reference sequence). Trimming removed 1 base from V and 6 bases from J, with 15 bases in between. The CDR3 is 15 residues long.